One sample yielded the 19 T cell receptor beta chains listed below, sequenced in a study of T cells in Graves' hyperthyroidism and ophthalmopathy. Using RNA transcripts as the source, TCR beta CDR3 regions were amplified. First-round RT-PCR targeting the TCR CDR3 was performed with the HTBI primer set. TCRdb fed the multiplex PCR reads into MiXCR, producing one record per CDR3 protein. This table holds about 300,000 distinct CDR3 sequences, roughly 18% found once. Sequenced sample: blood. Every receptor here comes from a man aged 50 or older with Graves' ophthalmopathy.

This clonotype has more than one count but fewer than ten. The J gene is TRBJ1-3, the V gene TRBV7-9; D perhaps matches TRBD1 (6 bases). Trimming removed 4 bases from V and 5 bases from J, with 9 bases in between. The CDR3 has 13 amino acids. The germline V gene has CDR1 SEHNR and CDR2 FQNEAQ (reference sequence). The DNA of the CDR3 is TGTGCCAGCAGCTCCACAGGGAGAAACACCATATATTTT. Amino acids: CASSSTGRNTIYF.

In its sample, this clonotype was seen many times. This chain connects TRBV5-1 to TRBJ2-7, with a possible D match to TRBD1 (6 bases). Trimming removed 1 base from V and 4 bases from J, with 12 bases in between. Germline CDR1 is SGHRS and CDR2 is YFSETQ. CDR3 size: 14 residues. The CDR3 DNA reads as TGCGCCAGCAGCTTGAGCCAGGGGCAATACGAGCAGTACTTC. Its protein product is CASSLSQGQYEQYF.

The V call is TRBV29-1, the J call TRBJ1-2; perhaps TRBD1 as D (6 bases). Germline V gene sequence: CDR1 SQVTM, CDR2 ANQGSEA. CDR3 length: 15 residues. V was shortened by 6 bases and J by 2 bases, with 19 bases between the two germline ends. The CDR3 coding sequence is TGCAGCGTCGTCTCCGTCCGGGACACAAACTATGGCTACACCTTC. It encodes CSVVSVRDTNYGYTF.

Notes on this clonotype: This may come from a read error, since a much larger clone is one base off. The chain has TRBV6-1 and TRBJ2-5; D may be TRBD1 or TRBD2 (6 bases each). Trimming stripped 11 bases from V and 4 bases from J, with 20 bases between. CDR1 MNHNS and CDR2 SASEGT come from the germline V gene. This CDR3 comprises 14 residues. CDR3 protein: CAGLLQGSGETQYF. The CDR3, as DNA: TGTGCCGGCTTATTACAGGGTAGCGGAGAGACCCAGTACTTC.

This clonotype appeared many times. Its ends do not fully match the called genes, so a read error is possible. The chain combines TRBV5-1 with TRBJ2-2; 11 nucleotides match TRBD1. Germline V lookup: CDR1 SGHRS, CDR2 YFSETQ. This CDR3 has 15 residues. The CDR3 region has the DNA TGTGCCAGCAGCCTCGGGACAGGGGGTACCGGGGAGCTGTTTTTT. Its protein product is CASSLGTGGTGELFF.

At least ten counts were recorded for this clonotype. V and J are TRBV3-1 and TRBJ2-7, with TRBD1 matching 8 bases. CDR1 is LGHDT, CDR2 YNNKEL, per germline (reference sequence). This CDR3 region has 15 residues. Trimming took 2 bases from V and 2 from J; bases not matched to a gene: 5. This CDR3 is CASSQLGQGTYEQYF. Here the CDR3 DNA reads TGTGCCAGCAGCCAATTAGGACAGGGCACCTACGAGCAGTACTTC.

The V and J genes are TRBV14 and TRBJ2-7; D is uncertain. V was cut by 3 bases and J by 4 bases, with 7 bases left in between. This CDR3 is 12 amino acids long. Germline V gene sequence: CDR1 SGHDN, CDR2 FVKESK. The DNA of the CDR3 is TGTGCCAGCAGCCACATGAGTTACGAGCAGTACTTC. This translates into CASSHMSYEQYF. Full variable domain (outside the CDR3, taken from reference TRBV14 and TRBJ2-7): EAGVTQFPSHSVIEKGQTVTLRCDPISGHDNLYWYRRVMGKEIKFLLHFVKESKQDESGMPNNRFLAERTGGTYSTLKVQPAELEDSGVYFCASSHMSYEQYFGPGTRLTVT.

This clonotype occurred a few times. The rearrangement links TRBV6-1 to TRBJ1-1; TRBD1 agrees at 8 bases. In germline, CDR1 is MNHNS, CDR2 SASEGT. Trimming at V came to 7 bases and at J to 1 base, leaving 5 bases not matched to a gene. The CDR3 contains 14 residues. CDR3 region: CASKNRGSNTEAFF. The CDR3 coding sequence is TGTGCCAGCAAAAACAGGGGGTCGAACACTGAAGCTTTCTTT.

V gene TRBV6-2 or TRBV6-3 combines with J gene TRBJ2-1; 7 bases map to TRBD2. The J segment lost 4 bases and the V segment lost 7 bases, leaving 16 bases of the junction unmatched. Germline CDR1 reads MNHEY; CDR2 reads SVGEGT. The CDR3 has 17 amino acids. The CDR3 loop is CASNRETNAGVYNEQFF. CDR3 DNA: TGTGCCAGCAACCGGGAAACGAACGCGGGAGTTTACAATGAGCAGTTCTTC.

This clonotype came up a few times. The chain is built from TRBV13 and TRBJ2-5; D may be TRBD1 or TRBD2 (6 bases each). V was shortened by 0 bases and J by 2 bases, with 13 bases between the two germline ends. The CDR3 runs 16 residues. Germline CDR1 reads PRHDT; CDR2 reads FYEKMQ (reference sequence). The CDR3 sequence is CASSLGGTGAQETQYF. In nucleotides, the CDR3 is TGTGCCAGCAGCTTAGGAGGAACGGGGGCTCAAGAGACCCAGTACTTC.

This clonotype showed up just a few times. The rearrangement joins TRBV20-1 to TRBJ1-6; tentatively, D is TRBD1 (5 bases). CDR3 length: 13 residues. The germline CDR1 and CDR2 sequences are DFQATT and SNEGSKA (reference sequence). Trimming shortened V by 4 bases and J by 11 bases, and 15 bases separated the two germline ends. CDR3 bases: TGCAGTGCTACCAATAAGGCAGGGCCACCCCTCCACTTT. This translates into CSATNKAGPPLHF.

The chain recombines TRBV20-1 with TRBJ1-4; D is unclear. CDR3 size: 15 residues. V was clipped by 6 bases and J by 4 bases, with 18 bases between them. CDR1 is DFQATT, CDR2 SNEGSKA, per germline (reference sequence). CDR3 DNA: TGCAGTGCCAAACCCTCGACGGGATTTAATGAAAAACTGTTTTTT. Its protein is CSAKPSTGFNEKLFF.

This sequence joins TRBV9 and TRBJ2-6, with a weak D call TRBD1 (5 bases). This CDR3 has 14 amino acids. V was clipped by 3 bases and J by 4 bases, with 8 bases between them. CDR1 SGDLS and CDR2 YYNGEE come from the germline V gene. This chain's CDR3 is CASSEGVGANVLTF. The CDR3 DNA follows: TGTGCCAGCAGCGAAGGGGTCGGGGCCAACGTCCTGACTTTC.

This clonotype was counted many times. The chain recombines TRBV7-9 with TRBJ1-5; D is unclear. Germline V gene sequence: CDR1 SEHNR, CDR2 FQNEAQ (reference sequence). Trimming shortened V by 1 base and J by 7 bases, and 11 bases separated the two germline ends. The CDR3 totals 14 residues. The CDR3 protein is CASSLDGLWQPQHF. As DNA, the CDR3 is TGTGCCAGCAGCTTAGACGGGTTATGGCAGCCCCAGCATTTT.

The genes are TRBV12-3 or TRBV12-4 and TRBJ1-2, with unresolved D. V was shortened by 8 bases and J by 1 base, with 14 bases between the two germline ends. The CDR3 is 14 residues long. The CDR3 DNA is TGTGCCAGCTCGGTCTTCCTAAATAACTATGGCTACACCTTC. As protein: CASSVFLNNYGYTF.

A few counts support this clonotype. V and J are TRBV3-1 and TRBJ2-1; 11 bases map to TRBD2. Germline lookup yields CDR1 LGHDT and CDR2 YNNKEL (reference sequence). Trimming removed 8 bases from V and 9 bases from J; junction bases left unmatched: 6. There are 13 residues in the CDR3. The CDR3 spells CASAKGTSGEQFF. Written as DNA, the CDR3 is TGTGCCAGCGCTAAGGGGACTAGCGGTGAGCAGTTCTTC.

V usage is TRBV29-1 and J usage is TRBJ2-2, with 12 nucleotides matching TRBD2. This CDR3 has 16 amino acids. Looked up from germline, CDR1 is SQVTM and CDR2 is ANQGSEA. J lost 0 bases, V lost 5 bases, and 4 bases had no gene match. The CDR3 bases are TGCAGCGTTAACCTAGCGGGAGGGTCGAACACCGGGGAGCTGTTTTTT. This sequence encodes CSVNLAGGSNTGELFF.

The chain has TRBV5-1 and TRBJ1-5; the D is unclear. From germline, CDR1 is SGHRS and CDR2 YFSETQ. The CDR3 totals 15 residues. Between the trimmed V and J ends, which lost 4 bases and 4 bases, there was a span of 15 bases. CDR3 residues: CASSLSGGENQPQHF. As DNA, the CDR3 is TGCGCCAGCAGCCTCTCGGGCGGAGAAAATCAGCCCCAGCATTTT.

V gene TRBV9 combines with J gene TRBJ1-5, with unresolved D. The V and J ends lost 3 bases and 4 bases respectively, with 8 bases between them. CDR1 and CDR2 from the germline V gene are SGDLS and YYNGEE. The CDR3 consists of 13 residues. As DNA, the CDR3 is TGTGCCAGCAGCGAAGCGTCAAATCAGCCCCAGCATTTT. Translating gives CASSEASNQPQHF. Combining the CDR3 with reference TRBV9 and TRBJ1-5 gives the whole variable domain DSGVTQTPKHLITATGQRVTLRCSPRSGDLSVYWYQQSLDQGLQFLIQYYNGEERAKGNILERFSAQQFPDLHSELNLSSLELGDSALYFCASSEASNQPQHFGDGTRLSIL.